The 3 T cell receptor beta chains presented below share a single source sample, sequenced in a study of cytomegalovirus exposure and HLA in healthy donors. Sequenced by immunoSEQ multiplex PCR; TCRdb stores in-frame clones only, minus some. The sample has around 300,000 clones; 70% to 90% are singletons. Sample: PBMCs. The receptors were sampled from a woman aged 18 to 35 in good health and CMV-seronegative.

The gene calls are TRBV29-1 and TRBJ2-7, with 8 bases identical to TRBD2. J gave up 5 bases and V 6 bases, and 6 bases lay outside the gene matches. Looked up from germline, CDR1 is SQVTM and CDR2 is ANQGSEA. The CDR3 is made up of 12 amino acids. CDR3 protein: CSVSGSVNEQYF. In DNA, the CDR3 is TGCAGCGTCAGCGGGAGTGTAAACGAGCAGTACTTC.

This clone was found once. The CDR3 nucleotides are TGTGCCAGCAGCTCCGGGACTAGAAAATACCAAGAGACCCAGTACTTC. As protein: CASSSGTRKYQETQYF. The chain recombines TRBV11-3 with TRBJ2-5; 8 nucleotides match TRBD2. V trimming: 4 bases; J trimming: 0 bases; junction bases outside the gene matches: 7. Germline-derived CDR1 and CDR2 are SGHNT and YENEEA. The CDR3 spans 16 residues. The full variable domain, in which reference TRBV11-3 and TRBJ2-5 provide the parts outside the CDR3, is EAGVVQSPRYKIIEKKQPVAFWCNPISGHNTLYWYLQNLGQGPELLIRYENEEAVDDSQLPKDRFSAERLKGVDSTLKIQPAELGDSAVYLCASSSGTRKYQETQYFGPGTRLLVL.

This clone is a singleton in its sample. The rearrangement uses TRBV9 and TRBJ1-1; D not certain. With 0 bases removed from V and 1 base from J, the gap between germline ends came to 10 bases. Germline V gene data show CDR1 as SGDLS and CDR2 as YYNGEE. The CDR3 consists of 15 residues. The CDR3 nucleotides are TGTGCCAGCAGCGTAGCTAATACTTGGAACACTGAAGCTTTCTTT. It codes for CASSVANTWNTEAFF.